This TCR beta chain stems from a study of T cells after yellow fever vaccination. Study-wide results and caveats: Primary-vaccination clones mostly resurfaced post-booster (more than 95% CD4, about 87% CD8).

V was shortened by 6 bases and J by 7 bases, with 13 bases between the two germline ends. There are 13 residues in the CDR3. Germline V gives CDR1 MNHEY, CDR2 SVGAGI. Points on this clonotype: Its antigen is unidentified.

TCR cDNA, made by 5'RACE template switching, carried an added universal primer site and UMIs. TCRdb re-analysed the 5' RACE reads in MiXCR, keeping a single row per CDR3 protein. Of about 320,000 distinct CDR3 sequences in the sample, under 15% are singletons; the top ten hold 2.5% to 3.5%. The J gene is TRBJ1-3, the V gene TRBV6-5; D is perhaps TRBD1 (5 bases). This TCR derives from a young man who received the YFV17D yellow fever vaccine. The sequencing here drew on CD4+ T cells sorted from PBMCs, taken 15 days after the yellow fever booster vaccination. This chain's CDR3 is CASRQGHVNTIYF. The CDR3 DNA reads TGTGCCAGCAGGCAGGGCCATGTCAACACCATATATTTT.